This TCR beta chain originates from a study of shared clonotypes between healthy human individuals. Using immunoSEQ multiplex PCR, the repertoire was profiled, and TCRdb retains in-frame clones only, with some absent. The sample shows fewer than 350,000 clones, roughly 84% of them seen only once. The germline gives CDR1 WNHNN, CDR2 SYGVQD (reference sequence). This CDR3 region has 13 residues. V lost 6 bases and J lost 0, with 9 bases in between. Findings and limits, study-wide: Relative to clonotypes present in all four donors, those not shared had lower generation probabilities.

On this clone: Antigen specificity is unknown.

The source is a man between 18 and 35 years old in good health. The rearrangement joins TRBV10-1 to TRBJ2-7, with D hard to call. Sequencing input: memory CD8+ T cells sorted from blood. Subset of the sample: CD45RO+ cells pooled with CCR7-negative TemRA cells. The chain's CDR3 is CASSPGISYEQYF. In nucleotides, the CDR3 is TGCGCCAGCAGCCCTGGGATCTCCTACGAGCAGTACTTC.